Presented here are 25 T cell receptor beta chains from one specimen sequenced in a study of T cells generated in artificial thymic organoids. Separate semi-nested PCRs amplified TCRalpha and TCRbeta libraries using constant-region reverse primers in TRAC or TRBC. TCRdb ran MiXCR on the 5' RACE reads and lists one entry per CDR3 protein. The sample has about 8,500 distinct CDR3 sequences; approximately 20% are singletons. The sequenced sample was naive CD8+ T cells from the thymus. The subset: CD3+TCRalphabeta+CD8SP T cells; for blood, CD45RO-CCR7+ naive CD8+ T cells. These receptors all come from a human donor who gave cord blood stem cells for thymic organoid culture, a cardiac surgery patient who gave postnatal thymus, or a blood donor (not recorded which).

By frequency in the sample, this clonotype is medium-sized. The chain joins TRBV10-3 to TRBJ2-7; no clear D. CDR3 length: 13 amino acids. Germline V CDR1 and CDR2: ENHRY, SYGVKD. Trimming removed 5 bases from V and 1 base from J, with 9 bases in between. Here the CDR3 reads CAISTAESYEQYF. The CDR3 DNA sequence: TGTGCCATCAGTACGGCGGAATCCTACGAGCAGTACTTC.

This clonotype was picked up many times. This chain links TRBV11-1 with TRBJ2-1; D possibly corresponds to TRBD2 (6 bases). This CDR3 has 15 amino acids. With 1 base removed from V and 4 bases from J, the gap between germline ends came to 11 bases. Germline CDR1 reads SGHAT; CDR2 reads FQDESV (reference sequence). The CDR3 protein is CASSLGLVGYNEQFF. CDR3 DNA: TGTGCCAGCAGCTTAGGACTAGTAGGGTACAATGAGCAGTTCTTC.

This clonotype is labeled as medium-sized. The rearrangement links TRBV29-1 to TRBJ2-1, with D tentatively TRBD2 (6 bases). Between the trimmed V and J ends, which lost 7 bases and 10 bases, there was a span of 11 bases. Germline assignment: CDR1 SQVTM and CDR2 ANQGSEA. There are 10 residues in the CDR3. The CDR3 sequence is CSAPAGEQFF. CDR3 coding DNA: TGCAGCGCACCGGCGGGGGAGCAGTTCTTC.

Comments on this clonotype: A much larger clonotype is one base distant, so this may be a read error. The V gene is TRBV7-9, the J gene TRBJ2-1; 11 bases line up with TRBD2. The CDR3 sequence is 18 residues long. The germline gives CDR1 SEHNR, CDR2 FQNEAQ (reference sequence). CDR3 nucleotide sequence: TGTACCAGCAGCCCCAGAGGTAGCGGGGGGGCCGATTACTATGAGCAGTTCTTC. It codes for CTSSPRGSGGADYYEQFF.

Relative to its sample, this clonotype is medium-sized. This chain connects TRBV2 to TRBJ2-7; the match to TRBD2 covers 7 bases. Trimming removed 5 bases from V and 0 bases from J; junction bases left unmatched: 4. This CDR3 comprises 14 residues. The germline CDR1 and CDR2 sequences are SNHLY and FYNNEI. In DNA form, the CDR3 reads TGTGCCAGCAGTTTCCGGGGGGACTCCTACGAGCAGTACTTC. Its translation is CASSFRGDSYEQYF. The entire variable domain, with the rest obtained from reference TRBV2 and TRBJ2-7, is as follows: EPEVTQTPSHQVTQMGQEVILRCVPISNHLYFYWYRQILGQKVEFLVSFYNNEISEKSEIFDDQFSVERPDGSNFTLKIRSTKLEDSAMYFCASSFRGDSYEQYFGPGTRLTVT.

This clonotype is medium-sized in the sample. In DNA, the CDR3 is TGTGCCAGCAGCGAGCTGGGCTCCTACAATGAGCAGTTCTTC. Translating gives CASSELGSYNEQFF. The V call is TRBV12-3 or TRBV12-4, the J call TRBJ2-1, with no clear D. CDR3 size: 14 residues. V was pared by 6 bases and J by 0 bases, with 9 bases between.

By share of the sample, this clonotype is medium-sized (0.01 to 0.1%). The genes are TRBV7-9 and TRBJ1-4, with 9 bases matching TRBD1. Germline CDR1 and CDR2: SEHNR and FQNEAQ (reference sequence). CDR3 length: 15 amino acids. Trimming took 5 bases from V and 6 from J; bases not matched to a gene: 7. CDR3 coding DNA: TGTGCCAGCAGCCCTCGGGACAGGGATCATGAAAAACTGTTTTTT. Protein: CASSPRDRDHEKLFF.

In regard to this clonotype: A much more abundant neighbour one base away suggests this may be a read error. The V gene is TRBV29-1, the J gene TRBJ2-7; D may be TRBD1 (5 bases). This CDR3 spans 13 amino acids. The germline V gene has CDR1 SQVTM and CDR2 ANQGSEA. The CDR3 is CNVRRENSYEQYF. In DNA, the CDR3 is TGCAACGTTCGCAGGGAAAATTCCTACGAGCAGTACTTC.

Relative to its sample, this clonotype is medium-sized (0.01 to 0.1%). V usage is TRBV12-3 or TRBV12-4 and J usage is TRBJ2-3; TRBD2 aligns across 11 bases. The CDR3 is made up of 16 amino acids. The J segment lost 4 bases and the V segment lost 5 bases, leaving 8 bases of the junction unmatched. The CDR3 here is CASSTYTSGSADTQYF. CDR3 sequence (DNA): TGTGCCAGCAGTACATACACTAGCGGGAGTGCAGATACGCAGTATTTT.

This clonotype showed up many times. The V gene is TRBV2, the J gene TRBJ2-7; D is uncertain. This CDR3 comprises 11 residues. With 5 bases removed from V and 1 base from J, the gap between germline ends came to 3 bases. Looked up from germline, CDR1 is SNHLY and CDR2 is FYNNEI. This CDR3 reads CASSRSYEQYF. The CDR3, as DNA: TGTGCCAGCAGTAGATCCTACGAGCAGTACTTC.

In its sample, this clonotype is medium-sized. The chain uses TRBV6-2 or TRBV6-3 and TRBJ2-7; D may be TRBD1 (5 bases). The V and J ends lost 2 bases and 5 bases respectively, with 13 bases between them. Germline loops: CDR1 MNHEY, CDR2 SVGEGT. The CDR3 loop spans 14 amino acids. The chain's CDR3 is CASSYQGRKDEQYF. The CDR3 region has the DNA TGTGCCAGCAGTTACCAGGGTCGGAAGGACGAGCAGTACTTC.

This clonotype rates as medium-sized. The junction differs from germline at one of its ends, possibly a read error. CDR3 DNA: TGCGCCAGCAGCTGGGACTCCGGGACAGGAAAACGGAACTTC. This encodes CASSWDSGTGKRNF. The chain carries TRBV5-1 and TRBJ2-4; 8 bases are shared with TRBD1. CDR1 SGHRS and CDR2 YFSETQ come from the germline V gene. The CDR3 is made up of 14 amino acids.

The chain employs TRBV12-3 or TRBV12-4 and TRBJ2-1, with D possibly called TRBD1 or TRBD2 (5 bases each). There are 11 residues in the CDR3. V lost 6 bases and J lost 14, with 14 bases in between. CDR3 protein: CASRLGTLEFF. CDR3 in DNA: TGTGCCAGCAGGCTCGGGACGTTAGAGTTCTTC.

This clonotype was observed at least ten times. The chain has TRBV6-5 and TRBJ1-1; a weak D match, TRBD1 (5 bases). This CDR3 region has 12 residues. Germline CDR1 reads MNHEY; CDR2 reads SVGAGI. V lost 2 bases and J lost 7, with 8 bases in between. The CDR3 here is CASSYRGVEAFF. DNA for the CDR3: TGTGCCAGCAGTTACAGAGGGGTTGAAGCTTTCTTT.

This clonotype was seen more than once but under ten times. J is TRBJ2-2 and V is TRBV4-1; TRBD2 matches at 15 bases. Germline-derived CDR1 and CDR2 are MGHRA and YSYEKL. With V trimmed by 2 bases and J by 3 bases, 19 bases remained unmatched. CDR3 size: 23 residues. CDR3 sequence (DNA): TGCGCCAGCAGCCAAAAGCGATACGGCCGGGGACTAGCGGGAGGCCCCTACACCGGGGAGCTGTTTTTT. Its translation is CASSQKRYGRGLAGGPYTGELFF.

This clonotype is termed medium-sized (0.01 to 0.1%). V usage is TRBV7-9 and J usage is TRBJ2-1, with D possibly TRBD1 on 6 matching bases. This CDR3 has 14 residues. Germline V gene data show CDR1 as SEHNR and CDR2 as FQNEAQ (reference sequence). Trimming removed 5 bases from V and 9 bases from J, with 17 bases in between. CDR3 sequence (DNA): TGTGCCAGCAGCCGCCCGAACAGGGCCGCTGAGCAGTTCTTC. This encodes CASSRPNRAAEQFF.

Many counts were recorded for this clonotype. The junction and the germline gene differ at one end; a read error may be behind it. The rearrangement links TRBV15 to TRBJ1-5, with D possibly matching TRBD1 (5 bases). The germline V gene has CDR1 LNHNV and CDR2 YYDKDF (reference sequence). CDR3 length equals 14 residues. The CDR3 reads CATSRDSSNQPQHF. DNA for the CDR3: TGTGCCACCAGTAGAGACAGTAGCAATCAGCCCCAGCATTTT.

Notes on this clonotype: Just one base apart from a much larger clone, this may be a read error. This chain links TRBV6-1 with TRBJ1-2; D possibly corresponds to TRBD1 (6 bases). CDR1 is MNHNS and CDR2 is SASEGT in the germline V gene. CDR3 size: 15 residues. V lost 8 bases, J lost 4 bases, and 20 bases lay in between. In DNA, the CDR3 is TGTGCCAGCGCCCAGAAACAGGGTTCAAGCTATGGCTACACCTTC. As protein: CASAQKQGSSYGYTF.

The chain carries TRBV12-3 or TRBV12-4 and TRBJ1-1; D uncertain. Deletions cut 3 bases from V and 1 base from J, with 6 bases between. This CDR3 contains 13 residues. CDR3: CASSFGGNTEAFF. Here the CDR3 DNA reads TGTGCCAGCAGTTTTGGAGGGAACACTGAAGCTTTCTTT.

This clonotype occurred a few times. V usage is TRBV3-1 and J usage is TRBJ2-1; 14 bases match TRBD2. V lost 3 bases, J lost 8 bases, and 6 bases stayed unmatched. Germline CDR1 is LGHDT and CDR2 is YNNKEL (reference sequence). The CDR3 contains 16 residues. As DNA, the CDR3 is TGTGCCAGCAGCCAGGGACTAGCGGGAGTATGGTATGAGCAGTTCTTC. Its protein is CASSQGLAGVWYEQFF.

A remark on this clonotype: A single base separates this from a much larger clone, so it may be a read error. The chain employs TRBV18 and TRBJ2-1; tentatively, D is TRBD2 (5 bases). The CDR3 is made up of 16 amino acids. Germline CDR1 is KGHSH and CDR2 is LQKENI. V was clipped by 0 bases and J by 4 bases, with 13 bases between them. The DNA for the CDR3 is TGTGCCAGCTCACCACCGGGTAACGGGATATACAATGAGCAGTTCTTC. Its translation is CASSPPGNGIYNEQFF.

By share, this clonotype counts as medium-sized (0.01 to 0.1%). The V call is TRBV12-5, the J call TRBJ2-3, with TRBD1 as a possible D gene (5 bases). The length of the CDR3 is 19 residues. Trimming cost V 0 bases and J 1 base, with 20 bases left between them. CDR1 is LGHNT and CDR2 is FRNRAP in the germline V gene. DNA of the CDR3: TGTGCTAGTGGTTTGGTACTCAACAGGCAAAGTTCTCGCACAGATACGCAGTATTTT. It yields the protein CASGLVLNRQSSRTDTQYF.

This clonotype was seen more than once but under ten times. V is TRBV7-9 and J is TRBJ1-1; D perhaps matches TRBD1 (5 bases). The V end lost 2 bases, the J end lost 3 bases, and 13 bases lay between the germline ends. CDR3 length: 15 amino acids. CDR1 SEHNR and CDR2 FQNEAQ come from the germline V gene (reference sequence). Here the CDR3 reads CASSLKGFGYTEAFF. The CDR3 DNA is TGTGCCAGCAGCTTAAAGGGGTTTGGGTACACTGAAGCTTTCTTT.

This clonotype showed up just a few times. The chain joins TRBV6-1 to TRBJ2-3; tentatively, D is TRBD1 or TRBD2 (6 bases each). The germline V and J ends were trimmed by 8 bases and 2 bases, with 23 bases remaining between them. Per the germline V gene, CDR1 is MNHNS and CDR2 is SASEGT. This CDR3 has 17 residues. CDR3 sequence: CASAPGGSGASTDTQYF. The CDR3 nucleotides read TGTGCCAGCGCTCCCGGTGGATCGGGGGCCTCCACAGATACGCAGTATTTT.

This clonotype is labeled as medium-sized (0.01 to 0.1%). This chain joins TRBV27 and TRBJ2-5; 11 bases are a match to TRBD1. Germline V CDR1 and CDR2: MNHEY, SMNVEV (reference sequence). The J segment lost 3 bases and the V segment lost 5 bases, leaving 2 bases of the junction unmatched. The CDR3 loop spans 14 amino acids. In nucleotides, the CDR3 is TGTGCCAGCAGTCGGACAGGGGGCGAAGAGACCCAGTACTTC. Its translation is CASSRTGGEETQYF.